This record concerns one T cell receptor (beta chain) sequence. This sample stems from a study of blood T cell repertoires in COVID-19. The wider study: Collection of acute and convalescent COVID-19 samples took place in the United States, Italy and Spain. The analysed material was cDNA or gDNA that came from T cells, B-cell-depleted T cells, or PBMCs.

As handled by the study authors: Estimated nucleated cell counts came from reference gene primer amplification. The protocol was immunoSEQ multiplex PCR, while the TCRdb copy is restricted to in-frame clones and leaves out a portion. The V and J calls and the clone size are those of that table, but D and trimming were determined from the DNA. The sample carries over 60,000 clones, approximately 90% recorded once. Sequencing input: peripheral blood. The source is a man in his 70s with active or convalescent COVID-19.

CDR3 sequence reads: CASEVGPPPTVNYGYTF. DNA of the CDR3: TGTGCCAGTGAGGTCGGTCCCCCTCCGACTGTAAACTATGGCTACACCTTC. The chain carries TRBV2 and TRBJ1-2; D not certain. The CDR3 runs to 17 residues. From germline, CDR1 is SNHLY and CDR2 FYNNEI. Deletions cut 9 bases from V and 2 bases from J, with 25 bases between.